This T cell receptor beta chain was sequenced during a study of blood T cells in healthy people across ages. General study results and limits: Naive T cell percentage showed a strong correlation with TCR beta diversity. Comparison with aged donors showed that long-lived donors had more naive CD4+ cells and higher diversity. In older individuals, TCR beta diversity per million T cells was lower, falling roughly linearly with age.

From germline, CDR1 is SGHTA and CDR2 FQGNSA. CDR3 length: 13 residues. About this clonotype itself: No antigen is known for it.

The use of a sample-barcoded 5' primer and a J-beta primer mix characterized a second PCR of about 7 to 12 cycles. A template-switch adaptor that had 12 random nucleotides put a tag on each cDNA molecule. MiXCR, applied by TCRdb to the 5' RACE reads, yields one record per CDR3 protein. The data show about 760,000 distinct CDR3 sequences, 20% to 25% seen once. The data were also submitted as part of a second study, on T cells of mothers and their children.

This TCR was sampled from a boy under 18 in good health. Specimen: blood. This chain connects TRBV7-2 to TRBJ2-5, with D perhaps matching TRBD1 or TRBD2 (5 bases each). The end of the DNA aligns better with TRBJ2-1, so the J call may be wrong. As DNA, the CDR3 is TGTGCCAGCAGCCCCCAACCGGGACCTGAGCAGTTCTTC. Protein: CASSPQPGPEQFF.